Here is one T cell receptor beta chain with its context. These data come from a study of human T cells and chemical hapten exposure. Study context: Read at 6 days, the patch tests placed 0.01% DPC on the upper back. Cases of alopecia areata, totalis or universalis occurred in a predominantly female patient group.

Trimming took 5 bases from V and 3 from J, leaving 0 bases between them. Germline CDR1 is SNHLY and CDR2 is FYNNEI. The CDR3 runs 10 residues. The time point denotes: patch test 1, 2 weeks after DPC sensitization. The sample's treatment: therapeutic diphenylcyclopropenone sensitization with weekly scalp DPC. TCRdb itself ran the RACE reads through MiXCR, one entry per CDR3 protein. The repertoire holds 80,000 to 100,000 distinct CDR3 sequences, with around 11% as singletons. This chain uses TRBV2 with TRBJ2-3; D is uncertain. The clonotype originates from a woman between 35 and 50 years old with alopecia areata. Some clones in this sample may be carry-over from other donors' samples. The starting material was whole blood, obtained in connection with sensitization to the hapten diphenylcyclopropenone (DPC). The CDR3 region is CASSTDTQYF. CDR3 nucleotides: TGTGCCAGCAGTACAGATACGCAGTATTTT.